The text below deals with one T cell receptor beta chain. The sample holds other DNA sequences that translate to the same CDR3. The data originate from a study of CD8+ T cells in alopecia areata. RNA extraction and reverse transcription yielded cDNA as sequencing template. Method: immunoSEQ multiplex PCR; TCRdb's copy keeps in-frame clones and lacks some. The sample contains approximately 130,000 clones, around 60% of which appear only once. Treatment denoted: oral pan-JAK inhibitor, 5-10 mg twice daily. Trimming stripped 5 bases from V and 4 bases from J, with 5 bases between. This CDR3 region has 11 residues. CDR1 and CDR2 (germline): MNHNY, SVGAGI (reference sequence).

J is TRBJ2-5 and V is TRBV6-6; the D is unclear. The receptor was isolated from a human donor with alopecia areata. This specimen consisted of CD4+ T cells sorted from blood, obtained at week 4, from a patient treated with tofacitinib. DNA for the CDR3: TGTGCCAGCAGTCGAAGAGAGACCCAGTACTTC. Translated, it gives CASSRRETQYF.